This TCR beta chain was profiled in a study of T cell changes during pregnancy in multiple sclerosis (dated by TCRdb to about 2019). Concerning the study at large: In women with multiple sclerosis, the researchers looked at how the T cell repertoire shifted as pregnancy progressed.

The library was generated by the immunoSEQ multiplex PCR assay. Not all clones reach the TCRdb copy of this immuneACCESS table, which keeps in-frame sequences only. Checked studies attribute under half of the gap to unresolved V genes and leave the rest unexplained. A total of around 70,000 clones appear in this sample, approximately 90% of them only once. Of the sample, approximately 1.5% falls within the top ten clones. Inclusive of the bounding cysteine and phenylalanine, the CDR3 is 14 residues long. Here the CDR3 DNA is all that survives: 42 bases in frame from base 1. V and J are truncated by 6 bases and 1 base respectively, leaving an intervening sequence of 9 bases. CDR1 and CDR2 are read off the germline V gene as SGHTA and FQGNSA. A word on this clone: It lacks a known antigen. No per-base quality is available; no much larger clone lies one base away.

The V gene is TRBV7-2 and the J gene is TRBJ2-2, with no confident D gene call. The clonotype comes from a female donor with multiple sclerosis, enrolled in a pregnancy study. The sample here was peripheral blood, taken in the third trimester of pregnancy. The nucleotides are TGTGCCAGCAGGCCAGGTGTGAACACCGGGGAGCTGTTTTTT. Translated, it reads CASRPGVNTGELFF. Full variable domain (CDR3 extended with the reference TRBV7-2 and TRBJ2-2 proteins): GAGVSQSPSNKVTEKGKDVELRCDPISGHTALYWYRQSLGQGLEFLIYFQGNSAPDKSGLPSDRFSAERTGGSVSTLTIQRTQQEDSAVYLCASRPGVNTGELFFGEGSRLTVL.